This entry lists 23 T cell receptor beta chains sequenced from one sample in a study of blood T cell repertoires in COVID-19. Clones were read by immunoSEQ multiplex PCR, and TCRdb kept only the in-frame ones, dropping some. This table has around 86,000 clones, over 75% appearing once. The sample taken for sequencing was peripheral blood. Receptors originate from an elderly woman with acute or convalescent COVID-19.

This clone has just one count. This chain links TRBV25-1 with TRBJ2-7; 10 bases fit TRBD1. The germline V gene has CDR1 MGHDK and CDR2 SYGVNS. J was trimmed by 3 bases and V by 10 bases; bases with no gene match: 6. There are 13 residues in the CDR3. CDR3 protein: CATGQGGGYEQYF. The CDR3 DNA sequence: TGTGCCACCGGACAGGGGGGGGGCTACGAGCAGTACTTC.

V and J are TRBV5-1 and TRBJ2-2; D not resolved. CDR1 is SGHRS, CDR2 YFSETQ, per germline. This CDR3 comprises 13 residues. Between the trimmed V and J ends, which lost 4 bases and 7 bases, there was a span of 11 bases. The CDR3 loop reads CASSPDIIGELFF. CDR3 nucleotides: TGCGCCAGCAGCCCAGACATCATCGGGGAGCTGTTTTTT.

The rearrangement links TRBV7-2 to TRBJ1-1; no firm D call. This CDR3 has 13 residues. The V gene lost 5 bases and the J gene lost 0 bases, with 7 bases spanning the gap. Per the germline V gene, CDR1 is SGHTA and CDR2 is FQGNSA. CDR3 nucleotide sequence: TGTGCCAGCAGCACACACATGAACACTGAAGCTTTCTTT. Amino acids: CASSTHMNTEAFF.

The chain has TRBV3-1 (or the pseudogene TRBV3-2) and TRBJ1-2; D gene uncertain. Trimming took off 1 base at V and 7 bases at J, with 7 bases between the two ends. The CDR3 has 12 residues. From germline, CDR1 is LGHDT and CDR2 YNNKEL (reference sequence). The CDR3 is CASSQGARGYTF. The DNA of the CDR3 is TGTGCCAGCAGCCAAGGGGCGCGTGGCTACACCTTC.

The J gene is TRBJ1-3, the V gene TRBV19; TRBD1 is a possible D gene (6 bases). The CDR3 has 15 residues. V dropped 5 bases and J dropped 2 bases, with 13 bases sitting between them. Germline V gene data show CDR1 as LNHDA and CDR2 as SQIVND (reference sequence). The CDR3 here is CASSSRGTTGNTIYF. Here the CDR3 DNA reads TGTGCCAGTAGTTCCAGGGGAACTACTGGAAACACCATATATTTT.

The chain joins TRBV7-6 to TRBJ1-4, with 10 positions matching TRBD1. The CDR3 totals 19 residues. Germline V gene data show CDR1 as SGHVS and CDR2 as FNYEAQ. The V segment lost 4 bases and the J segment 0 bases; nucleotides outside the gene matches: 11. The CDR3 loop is CASSSGQGTLGATNEKLFF. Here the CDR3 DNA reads TGTGCCAGCAGCTCGGGACAGGGGACCTTAGGAGCAACTAATGAAAAACTGTTTTTT.

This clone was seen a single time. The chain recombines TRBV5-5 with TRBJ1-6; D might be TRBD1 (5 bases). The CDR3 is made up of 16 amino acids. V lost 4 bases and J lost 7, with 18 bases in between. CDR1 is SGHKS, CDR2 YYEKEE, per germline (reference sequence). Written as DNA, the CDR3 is TGTGCCAGCAGCCCAATCCCAGACAGCCACAATTCACCCCTCCACTTT. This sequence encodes CASSPIPDSHNSPLHF.

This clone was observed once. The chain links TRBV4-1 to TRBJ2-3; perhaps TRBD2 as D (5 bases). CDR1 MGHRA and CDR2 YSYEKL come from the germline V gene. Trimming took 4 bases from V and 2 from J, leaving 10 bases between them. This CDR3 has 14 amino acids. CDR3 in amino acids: CASSLTTTTDTQYF. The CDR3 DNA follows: TGCGCCAGCAGCCTAACGACTACCACAGATACGCAGTATTTT.

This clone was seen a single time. The CDR3 sequence: CAWSITGQGPNYGYTF. The CDR3 DNA sequence: TGTGCCTGGAGTATAACGGGACAGGGACCAAACTATGGCTACACCTTC. J is TRBJ1-2 and V is TRBV30; TRBD1 agrees at 9 bases. Germline values: CDR1 GTSNPN, CDR2 SVGIG (reference sequence). The CDR3 has 16 residues. J lost 2 bases, V lost 2 bases, and 9 bases had no gene match.

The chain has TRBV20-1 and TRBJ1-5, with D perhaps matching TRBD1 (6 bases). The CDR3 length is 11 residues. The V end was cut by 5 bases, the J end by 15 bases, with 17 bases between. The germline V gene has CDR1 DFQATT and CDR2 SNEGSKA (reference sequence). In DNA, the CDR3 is TGCAGTGCTTCCAGGGGTAGGTCGATGCATTTT. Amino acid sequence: CSASRGRSMHF.

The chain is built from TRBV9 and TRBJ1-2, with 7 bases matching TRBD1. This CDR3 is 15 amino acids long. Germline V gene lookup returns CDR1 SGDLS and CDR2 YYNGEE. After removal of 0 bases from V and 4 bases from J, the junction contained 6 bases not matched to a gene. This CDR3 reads CASSVGGGRRYGYTF. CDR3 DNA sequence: TGTGCCAGCAGCGTAGGAGGGGGCCGGCGCTATGGCTACACCTTC.

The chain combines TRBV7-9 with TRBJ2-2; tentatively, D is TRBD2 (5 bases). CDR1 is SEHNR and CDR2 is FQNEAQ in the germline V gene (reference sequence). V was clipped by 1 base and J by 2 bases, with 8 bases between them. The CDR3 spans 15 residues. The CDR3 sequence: CASSLVEGNTGELFF. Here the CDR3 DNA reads TGTGCCAGCAGCTTAGTAGAGGGAAACACCGGGGAGCTGTTTTTT.

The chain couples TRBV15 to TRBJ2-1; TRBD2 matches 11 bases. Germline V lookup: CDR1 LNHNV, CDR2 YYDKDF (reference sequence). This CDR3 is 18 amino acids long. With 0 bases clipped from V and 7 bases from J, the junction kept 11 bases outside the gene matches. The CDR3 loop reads CATSRDPSGGILRNEQFF. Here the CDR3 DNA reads TGTGCCACCAGCAGAGATCCTAGCGGGGGGATACTCCGGAATGAGCAGTTCTTC.

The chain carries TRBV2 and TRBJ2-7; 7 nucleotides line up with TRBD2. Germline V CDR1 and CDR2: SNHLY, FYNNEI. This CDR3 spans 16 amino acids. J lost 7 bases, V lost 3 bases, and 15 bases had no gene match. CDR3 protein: CASSDGTGGSVREQYF. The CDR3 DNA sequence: TGTGCCAGCAGTGACGGGACGGGCGGGAGTGTCCGGGAGCAGTACTTC.

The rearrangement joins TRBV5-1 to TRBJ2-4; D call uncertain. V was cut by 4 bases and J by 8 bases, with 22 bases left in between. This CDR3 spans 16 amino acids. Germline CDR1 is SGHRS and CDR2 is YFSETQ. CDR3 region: CASSKSQEIGRHIQYF. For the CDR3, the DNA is TGCGCCAGCAGCAAATCGCAGGAAATTGGTCGACACATTCAGTACTTC.

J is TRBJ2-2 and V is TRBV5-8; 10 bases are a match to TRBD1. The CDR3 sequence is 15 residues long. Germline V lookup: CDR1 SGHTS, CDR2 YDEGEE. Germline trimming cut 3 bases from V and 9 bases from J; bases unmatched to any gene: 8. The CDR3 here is CASSSAGQGTRELFF. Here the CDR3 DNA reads TGTGCCAGCAGCTCAGCGGGACAGGGGACCCGGGAGCTGTTTTTT.

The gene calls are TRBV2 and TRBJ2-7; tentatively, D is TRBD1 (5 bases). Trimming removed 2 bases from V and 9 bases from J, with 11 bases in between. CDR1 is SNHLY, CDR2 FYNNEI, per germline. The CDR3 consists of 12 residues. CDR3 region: CASSETGSGQYF. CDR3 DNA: TGTGCCAGCAGTGAAACAGGATCCGGGCAGTACTTC. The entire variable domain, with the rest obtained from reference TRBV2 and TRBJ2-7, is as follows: EPEVTQTPSHQVTQMGQEVILRCVPISNHLYFYWYRQILGQKVEFLVSFYNNEISEKSEIFDDQFSVERPDGSNFTLKIRSTKLEDSAMYFCASSETGSGQYFGPGTRLTVT.

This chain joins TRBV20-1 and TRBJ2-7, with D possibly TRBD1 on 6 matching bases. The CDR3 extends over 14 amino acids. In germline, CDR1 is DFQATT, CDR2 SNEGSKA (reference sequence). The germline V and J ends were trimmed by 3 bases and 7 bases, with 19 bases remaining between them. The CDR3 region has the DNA TGCAGTGCTAGTGGTGGACAGACCTTGGGGGAGCAGTACTTC. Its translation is CSASGGQTLGEQYF.

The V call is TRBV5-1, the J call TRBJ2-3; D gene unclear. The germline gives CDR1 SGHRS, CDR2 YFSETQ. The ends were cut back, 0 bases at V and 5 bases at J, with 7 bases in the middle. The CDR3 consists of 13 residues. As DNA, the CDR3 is TGCGCCAGCAGCTTGGTATCCCGAGATACGCAGTATTTT. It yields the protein CASSLVSRDTQYF.

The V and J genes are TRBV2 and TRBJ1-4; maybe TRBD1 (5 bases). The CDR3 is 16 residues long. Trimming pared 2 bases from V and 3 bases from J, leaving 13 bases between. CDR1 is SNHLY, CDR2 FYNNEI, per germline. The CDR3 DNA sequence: TGTGCCAGCAGTGAATTGCCGCGGGGGGCTAATGAAAAACTGTTTTTT. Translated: CASSELPRGANEKLFF.

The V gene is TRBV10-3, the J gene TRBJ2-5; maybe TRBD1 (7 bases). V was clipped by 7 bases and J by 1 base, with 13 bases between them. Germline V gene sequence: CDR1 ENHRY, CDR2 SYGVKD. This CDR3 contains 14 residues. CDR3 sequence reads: CAIMSGGSQETQYF. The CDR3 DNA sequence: TGTGCCATCATGTCAGGGGGGTCCCAAGAGACCCAGTACTTC.

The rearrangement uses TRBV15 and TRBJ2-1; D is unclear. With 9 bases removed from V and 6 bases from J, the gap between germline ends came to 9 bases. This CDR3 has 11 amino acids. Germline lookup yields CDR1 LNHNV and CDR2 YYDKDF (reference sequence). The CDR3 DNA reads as TGTGCCACTAGCCTCGTCAATGAGCAGTTCTTC. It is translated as CATSLVNEQFF.

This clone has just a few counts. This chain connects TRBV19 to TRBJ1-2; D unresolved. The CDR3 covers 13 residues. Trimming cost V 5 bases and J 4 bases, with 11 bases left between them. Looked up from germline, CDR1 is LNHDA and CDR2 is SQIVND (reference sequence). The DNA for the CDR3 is TGTGCCAGTAGTGGAGACCGGGGCTATGGCTACACCTTC. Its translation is CASSGDRGYGYTF.